This TCR beta chain was sequenced for a study of neurological immune-mediated disorders. Study-wide results and caveats: Among expanded clones, no CDR3 amino acid sequences were shared across subjects, a pattern suggesting private repertoires in all groups. Patients with HTLV-1-associated myelopathy showed the most TCR clonal expansion. Those with multiple sclerosis showed the least, falling below healthy controls.

5'RACE employing 10-nucleotide random UMIs yielded the cDNA. From 15-18 subjects, every sequencing run obtained over 190 million TCR-beta sequences. MiXCR, run by TCRdb on the 5' RACE reads, gives a single entry per CDR3 protein. The sample includes under 80,000 distinct CDR3 sequences, 11% to 15% of them seen just once. Germline CDR1 SGHVS, CDR2 FNYEAQ. V was shortened by 1 base and J by 4 bases, with 13 bases between the two germline ends. This CDR3 has 15 residues. There are a few counts of this clonotype. Its antigen is undetermined. The source is a woman aged 50 to 60 in good health. The chain links TRBV7-6 to TRBJ1-2, with TRBD1 as a possible D gene (6 bases). The sequencing input was PBMCs. The chain's CDR3 is CASSLGTDPSYGYTF. CDR3 bases: TGTGCCAGCAGCTTAGGGACAGACCCTAGCTATGGCTACACCTTC. The complete variable domain, with remaining parts taken from reference TRBV7-6 and TRBJ1-2, reads GAGVSQSPRYKVTKRGQDVALRCDPISGHVSLYWYRQALGQGPEFLTYFNYEAQQDKSGLPNDRFSAERPEGSISTLTIQRTEQRDSAMYRCASSLGTDPSYGYTFGSGTRLTVV.